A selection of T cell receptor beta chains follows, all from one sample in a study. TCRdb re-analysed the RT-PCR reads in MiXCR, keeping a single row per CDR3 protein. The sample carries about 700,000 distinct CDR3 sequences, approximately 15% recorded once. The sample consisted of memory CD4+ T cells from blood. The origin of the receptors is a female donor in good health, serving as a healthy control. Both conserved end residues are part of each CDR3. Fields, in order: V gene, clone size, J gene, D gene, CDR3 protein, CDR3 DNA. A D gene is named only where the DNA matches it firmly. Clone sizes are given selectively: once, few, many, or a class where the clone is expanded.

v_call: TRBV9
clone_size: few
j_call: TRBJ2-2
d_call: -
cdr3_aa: CASSVAAPLGELFF
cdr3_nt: TGTGCCAGCAGCGTAGCAGCCCCCTTAGGGGAGCTGTTTTTT

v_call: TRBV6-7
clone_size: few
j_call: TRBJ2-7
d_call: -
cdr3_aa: CASSYVGRDLYEQYF
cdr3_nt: TGTGCCAGCAGTTACGTTGGCAGGGATTTATACGAGCAGTACTTC

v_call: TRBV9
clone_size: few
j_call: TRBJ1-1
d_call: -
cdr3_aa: CASSKEGTEAFF
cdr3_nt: TGTGCCAGCAGCAAAGAGGGCACTGAAGCTTTCTTT

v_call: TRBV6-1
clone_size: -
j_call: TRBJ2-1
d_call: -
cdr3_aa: CASNRAGIDEQFF
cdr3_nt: TGTGCCAGCAACCGAGCGGGTATCGATGAGCAGTTCTTC

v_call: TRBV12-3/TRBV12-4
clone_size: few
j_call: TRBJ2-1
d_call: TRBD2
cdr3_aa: CASSLRASQRGYNEQFF
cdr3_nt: TGTGCCAGCAGTTTACGAGCCAGCCAGCGGGGCTACAATGAGCAGTTCTTC

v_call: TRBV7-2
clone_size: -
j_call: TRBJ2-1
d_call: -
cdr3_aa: CASSLNDKAYNEQFF
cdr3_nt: TGTGCCAGCAGCTTAAATGACAAGGCCTACAATGAGCAGTTCTTC

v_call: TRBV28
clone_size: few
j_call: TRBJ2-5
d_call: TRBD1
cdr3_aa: CASSSPGQGQETQYF
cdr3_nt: TGTGCCAGCAGTTCACCGGGACAGGGCCAAGAGACCCAGTACTTC

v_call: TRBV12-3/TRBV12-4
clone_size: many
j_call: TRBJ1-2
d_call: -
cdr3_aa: CASSFDMNYGYTF
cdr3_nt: TGTGCCAGCAGTTTCGACATGAACTATGGCTACACCTTC

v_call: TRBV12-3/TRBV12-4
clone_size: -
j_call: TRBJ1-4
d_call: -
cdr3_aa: CASSFGSTEKLFF
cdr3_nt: TGTGCCAGCAGTTTTGGTAGTACCGAAAAACTGTTTTTT

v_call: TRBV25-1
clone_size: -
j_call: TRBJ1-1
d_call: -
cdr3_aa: CASSDNQGLNTEAFF
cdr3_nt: TGTGCCAGCAGTGATAACCAGGGACTGAACACTGAAGCTTTCTTT

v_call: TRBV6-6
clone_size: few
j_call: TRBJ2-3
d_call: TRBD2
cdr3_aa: CASNDGTSGSADTQYF
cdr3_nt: TGTGCCAGCAACGACGGGACTAGCGGGAGCGCAGATACGCAGTATTTT

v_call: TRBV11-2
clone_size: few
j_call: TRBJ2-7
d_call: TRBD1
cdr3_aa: CASSLGPGGVGEQYF
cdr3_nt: TGTGCCAGCAGCTTAGGTCCAGGGGGAGTGGGCGAGCAGTACTTC